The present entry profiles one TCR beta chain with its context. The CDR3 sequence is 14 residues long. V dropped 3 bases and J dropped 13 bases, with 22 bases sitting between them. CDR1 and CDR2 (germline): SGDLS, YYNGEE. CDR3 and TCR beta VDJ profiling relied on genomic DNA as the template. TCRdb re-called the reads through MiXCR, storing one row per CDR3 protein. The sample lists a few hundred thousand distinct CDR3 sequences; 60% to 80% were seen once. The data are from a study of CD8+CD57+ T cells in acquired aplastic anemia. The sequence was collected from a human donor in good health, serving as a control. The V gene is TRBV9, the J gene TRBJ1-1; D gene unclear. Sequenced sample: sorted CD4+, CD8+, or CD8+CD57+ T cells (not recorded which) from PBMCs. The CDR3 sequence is CASSEVPGKVADFF. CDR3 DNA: TGTGCCAGCAGCGAAGTGCCAGGTAAGGTAGCAGATTTCTTT.